Listed below are T cell receptor beta chains from one sample, sequenced in a study of T cell changes during pregnancy in multiple sclerosis. The data were produced by immunoSEQ multiplex PCR, yet TCRdb's version contains in-frame clones alone and is incomplete. Among 35,000 to 45,000 clones listed, 70% to 90% were seen once. Sequencing used CD4+ T cells from peripheral blood mononuclear cells, obtained after pregnancy. Receptors originate from a female donor with multiple sclerosis, enrolled in a pregnancy study. CDR3s leave out the opening cysteine and the closing phenylalanine or tryptophan. The order of the fields is J gene, V gene, CDR3 protein.

>TRBJ2-1|TRBV5-1
ASSLGTSGGGINEQF
>TRBJ1-6|TRBV19
ASSSYQGGGSPLH
>TRBJ2-2|TRBV11-2
ASSLPGLATGELF
>TRBJ1-1|TRBV5-1
ASSPGRGGGSTEAF
>TRBJ2-1|TRBV19
ASSTRQSYNEQF
>TRBJ2-7|TRBV5-4
ASSRPGQGYEQY
>TRBJ1-6|TRBV7-9
ASSLGHGSFGNSPLH
>TRBJ1-6|TRBV25-1
ASSEYQEGTPLH
>TRBJ2-7|TRBV7-2
ASSRTSGWGYEQY
>TRBJ2-5|TRBV7-8
ASSSRTGWAQETQY
>TRBJ1-5|TRBV6-1
ASSELKGNQPQH
>TRBJ1-4|TRBV12-5
ASGGTGADEKLF
>TRBJ1-1|TRBV5-1
ASSQGAMNTEAF
>TRBJ1-5|TRBV23-1
ASSPLRESNQPQH
>TRBJ2-3|TRBV5-4
ASSLGILAGGSDTQY
>TRBJ2-1|TRBV6-5
ASSYTQGAGSEQF
>TRBJ1-6|TRBV19
ASRGAAMGNSPLH
>TRBJ2-3|TRBV5-1
ASSVWGRDTQY
>TRBJ1-2|TRBV2
ASSAGTAVYGYT
>TRBJ1-2|TRBV9
ASSVGRGYGYT
>TRBJ1-3|TRBV7-9
ASSPVGGPVSGNTIY